This T cell receptor (beta chain) is drawn from a study of blood T cell repertoires in COVID-19. Study information: From the United States, Italy and Spain came samples of acute and convalescent COVID-19.

Trimming took 4 bases from V and 4 from J; bases not matched to a gene: 8. The germline gives CDR1 SGHRS, CDR2 YFSETQ. The CDR3 covers 15 residues. Libraries were prepared by immunoSEQ multiplex PCR; TCRdb keeps only in-frame clonotypes and omits some of them. The data contain tens of thousands of clones, over 90% of them seen just once; the ten biggest clones take up 8.5% to 10%. The chain is built from TRBV5-1 and TRBJ1-2; TRBD1 matches at 9 bases. Sequencing used peripheral blood. The origin of this receptor is an elderly woman with acute or convalescent COVID-19. Here the CDR3 reads CASSTTGGTPYGYTF. As DNA, the CDR3 is TGCGCCAGCAGCACTACAGGGGGCACGCCCTATGGCTACACCTTC.